Below are 27 T cell receptor beta chains sequenced from a single sample in a study of a mutant IDH1 vaccine in newly diagnosed glioma. The time point is: week 11, during vaccination. Alongside topical imiquimod, each dose of vaccine comprised 300 ug of mutant IDH1 20-mer peptide. Their antigens are not known. Assay used: immunoSEQ multiplex PCR; TCRdb lists only in-frame clones, some missing. The sample includes about 40,000 clones, 84% of them seen just once. The specimen was PBMCs, collected from a glioma patient whose treatment included an IDH1 peptide vaccine. Every receptor here comes from a man between 35 and 55 years old with glioma.

The chain links TRBV7-8 to TRBJ1-4; no definite D call. The CDR3 consists of 14 residues. The V gene lost 1 base and the J gene lost 3 bases, with 6 bases spanning the gap. CDR1 and CDR2 from the germline V gene are SGHVS and FQNEAQ. The CDR3 here is CASSLGDSNEKLFF. CDR3 coding DNA: TGTGCCAGCAGCTTAGGGGATTCTAATGAAAAACTGTTTTTT. Looking up the rest from reference TRBV7-8 and TRBJ1-4 gives the full variable domain: GAGVSQSPRYKVAKRGQDVALRCDPISGHVSLFWYQQALGQGPEFLTYFQNEAQLDKSGLPSDRFFAERPEGSVSTLKIQRTQQEDSAVYLCASSLGDSNEKLFFGSGTQLSVL.

The CDR3 is CASSPPARLAGGVNEQFF. The CDR3 nucleotides read TGTGCCAGCTCACCACCGGCCCGCCTAGCGGGAGGGGTAAATGAGCAGTTCTTC. This chain links TRBV18 with TRBJ2-1, with 12 bases matching TRBD2. This CDR3 has 18 residues. CDR1 KGHSH and CDR2 LQKENI come from the germline V gene. After removal of 0 bases from V and 7 bases from J, the junction contained 10 bases not matched to a gene.

The chain uses TRBV5-1 and TRBJ2-2; perhaps TRBD2 as D (5 bases). Germline-derived CDR1 and CDR2 are SGHRS and YFSETQ. This CDR3 has 14 amino acids. V was trimmed by 2 bases and J by 5 bases, leaving 10 bases between them. The CDR3 protein is CASSLRGRTGELFF. The DNA for the CDR3 is TGCGCCAGCAGCTTACGGGGTCGGACCGGGGAGCTGTTTTTT.

This clone was seen a few times. The genes are TRBV6-5 and TRBJ2-2, with 8 bases identical to TRBD2. V shed 2 bases, J shed 5 bases, and the junction held 4 bases outside the gene matches. This CDR3 has 15 amino acids. In germline, CDR1 is MNHEY, CDR2 SVGAGI. This CDR3 reads CASSYGGTRTGELFF. The CDR3 DNA reads as TGTGCCAGCAGTTACGGGGGGACTAGGACCGGGGAGCTGTTTTTT.

This chain links TRBV4-3 with TRBJ2-7, with D possibly TRBD2 on 6 matching bases. Trimming removed 1 base at V and 7 bases at J, with 20 bases between. Germline V lookup: CDR1 LGHNA, CDR2 YSLEER. The CDR3 runs 16 residues. The CDR3 is CASSQGLGLLLGEQYF. Written as DNA, the CDR3 is TGCGCCAGCAGCCAAGGTCTAGGACTACTTTTAGGAGAGCAGTACTTC.

This chain connects TRBV7-9 to TRBJ1-1; unclear D gene. Germline CDR1 is SEHNR and CDR2 is FQNEAQ (reference sequence). The CDR3 has 10 residues. Trimming stripped 1 base from V and 7 bases from J, with 1 base between. The CDR3 loop is CASSLVEAFF. CDR3 coding DNA: TGTGCCAGCAGCTTAGTTGAAGCTTTCTTT. Full variable domain (rest looked up from reference TRBV7-9 and TRBJ1-1): DTGVSQNPRHKITKRGQNVTFRCDPISEHNRLYWYRQTLGQGPEFLTYFQNEAQLEKSRLLSDRFSAERPKGSFSTLEIQRTEQGDSAMYLCASSLVEAFFGQGTRLTVV.

The chain recombines TRBV18 with TRBJ1-1; 8 bases match TRBD1. The trim removed 4 bases at V and 3 bases at J, leaving 7 bases unmatched. CDR1 and CDR2 from the germline V gene are KGHSH and LQKENI. This CDR3 has 15 amino acids. CDR3 residues: CASSLGQGADTEAFF. CDR3 DNA: TGTGCCAGCTCACTGGGCCAGGGGGCGGACACTGAAGCTTTCTTT. Full variable domain (outside the CDR3, taken from reference TRBV18 and TRBJ1-1): NAGVMQNPRHLVRRRGQEARLRCSPMKGHSHVYWYRQLPEEGLKFMVYLQKENIIDESGMPKERFSAEFPKEGPSILRIQQVVRGDSAAYFCASSLGQGADTEAFFGQGTRLTVV.

The chain is built from TRBV27 and TRBJ2-3; 8 bases align to TRBD2. From germline, CDR1 is MNHEY and CDR2 SMNVEV (reference sequence). V shed 6 bases, J shed 6 bases, and the junction held 8 bases outside the gene matches. The CDR3 is made up of 14 amino acids. CDR3 in amino acids: CASRREAPSDTQYF. The CDR3 DNA follows: TGTGCCAGCAGGCGGGAGGCCCCTTCGGATACGCAGTATTTT.

CDR3 protein: CASSRIRTANTEAFF. The CDR3, as DNA: TGTGCCAGCAGCCGAATAAGGACAGCTAACACTGAAGCTTTCTTT. The V gene is TRBV14, the J gene TRBJ1-1; a weak D match, TRBD1 (6 bases). The CDR3 has 15 residues. The germline CDR1 and CDR2 sequences are SGHDN and FVKESK. V was clipped by 4 bases and J by 2 bases, with 14 bases between them.

The chain employs TRBV19 and TRBJ2-1; D may be TRBD1 or TRBD2 (5 bases each). Germline CDR1 reads LNHDA; CDR2 reads SQIVND (reference sequence). This CDR3 spans 14 amino acids. The ends were cut back, 3 bases at V and 5 bases at J, with 11 bases in the middle. The CDR3: CASSMGTWNNEQFF. The CDR3 DNA reads TGTGCCAGTAGTATGGGGACGTGGAACAATGAGCAGTTCTTC.

The chain employs TRBV28 and TRBJ2-3; D is ambiguous. The V end was cut by 7 bases, the J end by 6 bases, with 11 bases between. The CDR3 is made up of 12 amino acids. Germline values: CDR1 MDHEN, CDR2 SYDVKM. The CDR3 DNA follows: TGTGCCAGCACCAGGAACCGGGATACGCAGTATTTT. This sequence encodes CASTRNRDTQYF.

This chain connects TRBV2 to TRBJ1-1; D unclear. Trimming pared 5 bases from V and 1 base from J, leaving 8 bases between. This CDR3 region has 13 residues. The germline CDR1 and CDR2 sequences are SNHLY and FYNNEI. The CDR3 reads CASSSVRNTEAFF. The CDR3 DNA reads as TGTGCCAGCAGTTCTGTGCGGAACACTGAAGCTTTCTTT. The variable domain in full, with the rest retrieved from reference TRBV2 and TRBJ1-1, is EPEVTQTPSHQVTQMGQEVILRCVPISNHLYFYWYRQILGQKVEFLVSFYNNEISEKSEIFDDQFSVERPDGSNFTLKIRSTKLEDSAMYFCASSSVRNTEAFFGQGTRLTVV.

The gene calls are TRBV10-3 and TRBJ1-5; TRBD1 agrees at 9 bases. With 9 bases clipped from V and 5 bases from J, the junction kept 5 bases outside the gene matches. CDR1 and CDR2 from the germline V gene are ENHRY and SYGVKD. This CDR3 is 13 amino acids long. CDR3 amino acids: CAIARDRDQPQHF. The CDR3 DNA sequence: TGTGCCATAGCCCGGGACAGGGATCAGCCCCAGCATTTT.

V usage is TRBV18 and J usage is TRBJ1-5, with no clear D. This CDR3 is built from 13 residues. Trimming shortened V by 3 bases and J by 5 bases, and 8 bases separated the two germline ends. Germline V gives CDR1 KGHSH, CDR2 LQKENI. The chain's CDR3 is CASSPSGDQPQHF. The DNA of the CDR3 is TGTGCCAGCTCACCCTCTGGGGATCAGCCCCAGCATTTT.

The chain links TRBV10-3 to TRBJ2-7, with 10 bases that match TRBD1. Germline V gene data show CDR1 as ENHRY and CDR2 as SYGVKD. CDR3 length: 13 amino acids. V gave up 4 bases and J gave up 3 bases; unmatched junction bases: 0. In DNA, the CDR3 is TGTGCCATCAGTGGGGACAGGGGCTACGAGCAGTACTTC. Translated, it gives CAISGDRGYEQYF.

This chain's CDR3 is CASSYNRYEQYF. CDR3 sequence (DNA): TGTGCCAGCAGCTACAACCGCTACGAGCAGTACTTC. The chain joins TRBV7-2 to TRBJ2-7; the D is unclear. CDR1 is SGHTA, CDR2 FQGNSA, per germline. Trimming removed 4 bases from V and 3 bases from J, with 7 bases in between. This CDR3 has 12 amino acids.

V usage is TRBV10-1 and J usage is TRBJ1-2; 8 bases are shared with TRBD1. Germline CDR1 WNHNN, CDR2 SYGVQD (reference sequence). The junction had 10 bases not matched to a gene; V was cut back by 8 bases and J by 8 bases. The CDR3 consists of 13 residues. In nucleotides, the CDR3 is TGCGCCAGCGAAGTGACAGGGGAGCTAGGCTACACCTTC. Its protein product is CASEVTGELGYTF.

V usage is TRBV7-3 and J usage is TRBJ2-7; TRBD2 agrees at 12 bases. The CDR3 extends over 15 amino acids. Germline CDR1 is SGHTA and CDR2 is FQGTGA. The V segment lost 3 bases and the J segment 2 bases; nucleotides outside the gene matches: 2. CDR3 nucleotides: TGTGCCAGCAGCTTGGGACTAGCGGGTCCCTACGAGCAGTACTTC. Translation gives CASSLGLAGPYEQYF.

The sample holds one count of this clone. This sequence joins TRBV7-2 and TRBJ1-1, with 9 nucleotides matching TRBD1. V lost 3 bases to trimming and J lost 8 bases; unmatched junction nucleotides: 4. There are 13 residues in the CDR3. Germline CDR1 reads SGHTA; CDR2 reads FQGNSA. In nucleotides, the CDR3 is TGTGCCAGCAGCTTTACAGGGGGCTGGGAAGCTTTCTTT. Its protein is CASSFTGGWEAFF.

This clone was counted only a few times. J is TRBJ2-5 and V is TRBV7-9, with TRBD2 as a possible D gene (5 bases). V lost 3 bases and J 5 bases, leaving 10 bases between the germline ends. Germline lookup yields CDR1 SEHNR and CDR2 FQNEAQ (reference sequence). The CDR3 loop spans 13 amino acids. The CDR3 is CASSLLASETQYF. The CDR3 DNA sequence: TGTGCCAGCAGCTTGTTAGCGTCGGAGACCCAGTACTTC.

This sequence joins TRBV6-5 and TRBJ1-4, with D tentatively TRBD1 (5 bases). V was cut by 2 bases and J by 5 bases, with 6 bases left in between. Germline-derived CDR1 and CDR2 are MNHEY and SVGAGI. This CDR3 comprises 13 residues. CDR3 DNA sequence: TGTGCCAGCAGTTACAGGGGAAATGAAAAACTGTTTTTT. It translates to CASSYRGNEKLFF.

The J gene is TRBJ2-5, the V gene TRBV7-7; unclear D gene. Germline CDR1 reads SSHAT; CDR2 reads FNYEAQ (reference sequence). V dropped 0 bases and J dropped 5 bases, with 10 bases sitting between them. The CDR3 has 14 amino acids. In nucleotides, the CDR3 is TGTGCCAGCAGCTTAGCGGGAAGTGGGGAGACCCAGTACTTC. Translated, it gives CASSLAGSGETQYF.

This clone has a single count. One end of the junction fails to match germline, which may point to a read error. This chain links TRBV28 with TRBJ2-7; TRBD1 might be the D (6 bases). Per germline, CDR1 MDHEN and CDR2 SYDVKM. This CDR3 spans 13 amino acids. The CDR3 protein is CASRTGTSYEQYF. The CDR3 DNA reads TGTGCCAGCAGAACCGGGACATCCTATGAGCAGTACTTC.

This clone was counted once. V gene TRBV6-5 combines with J gene TRBJ2-7; possible D gene TRBD2, 5 bases. This CDR3 region has 14 residues. Germline V gene sequence: CDR1 MNHEY, CDR2 SVGAGI. V lost 6 bases, J lost 0 bases, and 12 bases lay in between. CDR3 nucleotides: TGTGCCAGCAGATCCGGGGTGACCTCCTACGAGCAGTACTTC. It is translated as CASRSGVTSYEQYF.

The rearrangement joins TRBV18 to TRBJ1-4; the D is unclear. This CDR3 spans 13 amino acids. In germline, CDR1 is KGHSH, CDR2 LQKENI. The ends were cut back, 4 bases at V and 8 bases at J, with 11 bases in the middle. As DNA, the CDR3 is TGTGCCAGCTCACAAACAAAAGGGGAAAAACTGTTTTTT. Its protein is CASSQTKGEKLFF.

The chain carries TRBV6-1 and TRBJ1-5; no definite D call. Germline V gene sequence: CDR1 MNHNS, CDR2 SASEGT. V shed 7 bases and J shed 0 bases, with 10 bases lying between them. This CDR3 comprises 14 residues. This CDR3 is CASISVNSNQPQHF. CDR3 bases: TGTGCCAGCATCAGTGTGAATAGCAATCAGCCCCAGCATTTT.

The V and J genes are TRBV5-3 and TRBJ2-7, with D perhaps being TRBD1 or TRBD2 (5 bases each). TRBV5-3 is flagged as an ORF with uncertain function. Trimming pared 4 bases from V and 0 bases from J, leaving 14 bases between. The CDR3 is made up of 15 amino acids. The CDR3 DNA reads as TGTGCCAGAAGCCTGGGACGCCCCAGCTCCTACGAGCAGTACTTC. It codes for CARSLGRPSSYEQYF.